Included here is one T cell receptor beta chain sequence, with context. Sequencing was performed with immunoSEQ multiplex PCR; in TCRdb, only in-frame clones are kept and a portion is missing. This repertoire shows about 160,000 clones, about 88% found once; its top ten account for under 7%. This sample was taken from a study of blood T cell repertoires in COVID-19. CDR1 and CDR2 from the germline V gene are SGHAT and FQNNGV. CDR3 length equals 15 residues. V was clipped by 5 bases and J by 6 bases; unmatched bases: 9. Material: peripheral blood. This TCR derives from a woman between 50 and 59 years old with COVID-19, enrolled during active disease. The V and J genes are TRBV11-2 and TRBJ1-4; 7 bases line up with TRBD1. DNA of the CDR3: TGTGCCAGCAGCGCACGACAGGGAACCCATGAAAAACTGTTTTTT. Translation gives CASSARQGTHEKLFF.